The clone carrying this TCR beta chain was seen more than once but under ten times. Its antigen is not identified. The sample comes from a study of cytomegalovirus exposure and HLA in healthy donors. Study-wide results and limits: In a later analysis, CMV-associated beta chains were mostly HLA-associated, it appeared. Accounts indicate the classifier identified cytomegalovirus status with strong specificity and sensitivity.

V trimming: 3 bases; J trimming: 6 bases; junction bases outside the gene matches: 6. The CDR3 sequence is 16 residues long. CDR1 and CDR2 from the germline V gene are MNHEY and SMNVEV (reference sequence). Vbeta (60) and Jbeta (13) primers were used in the PCR. The repertoire was sequenced with immunoSEQ multiplex PCR; TCRdb's copy has only in-frame clones and lacks some. The sample yields about 89,000 clones, about a tenth seen once. The clonotype was recovered from a man aged 50 to 59 in good health and CMV-seropositive. The chain joins TRBV27 to TRBJ1-6, with 9 bases lining up with TRBD1. The source material was PBMCs. CDR3 protein: CASSLGWTGVNSPLHF. The CDR3 DNA reads TGTGCCAGCAGTTTGGGCTGGACAGGGGTTAATTCACCCCTCCACTTT.